The clone carrying this TCR beta chain was observed a single time. Its specificity is not known. The CDR3 consists of 16 residues. The V end was cut by 6 bases, the J end by 5 bases, with 20 bases between. Germline lookup yields CDR1 SEHNR and CDR2 FQNEAQ (reference sequence). Data came from immunoSEQ multiplex PCR; TCRdb stores just in-frame clones and leaves some out. Seen here are 1,400,000 or so clones, approximately 98.5% observed once, and the top ten hold around 0.33%. The data were obtained in a study of shared clonotypes between healthy human individuals. Across the whole study: Samples came from two female and three male donors aged 18 to 49.

Study-wide points: Sequencing depth was expected to influence donor clonotype sharing.

The J gene is TRBJ2-1, the V gene TRBV7-9; possible D gene TRBD2, 7 bases. The sequenced sample consisted of naive CD4+ T cells sorted from blood. Regarding subset: CD45RA+ positively selected. The sequence came from a man younger than 45 in good health. The CDR3 nucleotides read TGTGCCAGCAGTACAACTTGGCGGGGGCAGGACAATGAGCAGTTCTTC. Amino acid sequence: CASSTTWRGQDNEQFF.